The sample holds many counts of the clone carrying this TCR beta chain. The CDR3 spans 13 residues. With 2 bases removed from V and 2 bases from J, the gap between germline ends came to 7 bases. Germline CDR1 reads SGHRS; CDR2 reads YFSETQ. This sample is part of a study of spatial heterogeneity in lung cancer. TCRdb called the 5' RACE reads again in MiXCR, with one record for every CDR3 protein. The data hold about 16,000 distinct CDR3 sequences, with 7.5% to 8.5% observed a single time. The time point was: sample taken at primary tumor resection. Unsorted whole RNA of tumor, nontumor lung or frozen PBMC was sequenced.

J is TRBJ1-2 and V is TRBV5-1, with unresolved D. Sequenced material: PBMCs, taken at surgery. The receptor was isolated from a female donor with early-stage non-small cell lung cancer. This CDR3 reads CASSFARNYGYTF. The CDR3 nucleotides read TGCGCCAGCAGCTTCGCCAGGAACTATGGCTACACCTTC.